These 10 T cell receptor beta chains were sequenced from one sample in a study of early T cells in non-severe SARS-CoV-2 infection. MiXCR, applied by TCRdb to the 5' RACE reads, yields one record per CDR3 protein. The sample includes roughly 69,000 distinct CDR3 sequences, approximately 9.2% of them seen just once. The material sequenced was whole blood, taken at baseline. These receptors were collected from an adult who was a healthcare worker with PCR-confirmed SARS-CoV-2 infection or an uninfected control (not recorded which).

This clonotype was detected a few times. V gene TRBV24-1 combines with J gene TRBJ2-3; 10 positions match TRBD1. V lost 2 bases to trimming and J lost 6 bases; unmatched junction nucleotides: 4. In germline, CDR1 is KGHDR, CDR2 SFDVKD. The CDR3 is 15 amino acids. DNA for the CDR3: TGTGCCACCAGTGATTGGGACAGGGGTGATGATACGCAGTATTTT. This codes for CATSDWDRGDDTQYF.

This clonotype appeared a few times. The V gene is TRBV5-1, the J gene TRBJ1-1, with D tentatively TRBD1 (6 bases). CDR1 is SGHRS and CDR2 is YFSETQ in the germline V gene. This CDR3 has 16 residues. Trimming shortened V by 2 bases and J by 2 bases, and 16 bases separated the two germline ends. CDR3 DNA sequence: TGCGCCAGCAGCTTATACTTGACAGGCTTAAACACTGAAGCTTTCTTT. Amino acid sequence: CASSLYLTGLNTEAFF.

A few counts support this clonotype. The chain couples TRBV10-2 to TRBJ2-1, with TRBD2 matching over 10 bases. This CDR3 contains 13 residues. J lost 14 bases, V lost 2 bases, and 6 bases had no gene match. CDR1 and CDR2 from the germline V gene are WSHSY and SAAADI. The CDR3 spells CASSEPGTSEKFF. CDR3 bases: TGCGCCAGCAGTGAGCCCGGGACTAGCGAGAAGTTCTTC.

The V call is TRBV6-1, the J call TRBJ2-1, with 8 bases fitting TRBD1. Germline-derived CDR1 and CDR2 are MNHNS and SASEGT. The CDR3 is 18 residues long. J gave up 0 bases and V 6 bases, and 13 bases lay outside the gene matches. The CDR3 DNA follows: TGTGCCAGCAGGACAGGGGCGCCCCATCTCACCTCCTACAATGAGCAGTTCTTC. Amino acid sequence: CASRTGAPHLTSYNEQFF.

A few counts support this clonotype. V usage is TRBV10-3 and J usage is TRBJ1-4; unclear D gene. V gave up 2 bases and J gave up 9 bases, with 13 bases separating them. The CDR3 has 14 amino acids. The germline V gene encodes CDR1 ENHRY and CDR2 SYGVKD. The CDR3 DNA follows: TGTGCCATCAGTGAGGAAGGGTCGTGGAAAAAACTGTTTTTT. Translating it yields CAISEEGSWKKLFF.

In nucleotides, the CDR3 is TGCAGCCCCGCGTTTGACAATGAGCAGTTCTTC. Encoded protein: CSPAFDNEQFF. The chain couples TRBV20-1 to TRBJ2-1; the D is unclear. CDR1 and CDR2 (germline): DFQATT, SNEGSKA (reference sequence). The CDR3 is 11 residues long.

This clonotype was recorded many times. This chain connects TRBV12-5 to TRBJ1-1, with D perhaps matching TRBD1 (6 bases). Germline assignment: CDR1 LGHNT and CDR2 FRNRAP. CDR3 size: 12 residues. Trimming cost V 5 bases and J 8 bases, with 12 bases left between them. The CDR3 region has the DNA TGTGCTAGTGGTATGGACAGCGGAGAAGCTTTCTTT. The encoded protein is CASGMDSGEAFF.

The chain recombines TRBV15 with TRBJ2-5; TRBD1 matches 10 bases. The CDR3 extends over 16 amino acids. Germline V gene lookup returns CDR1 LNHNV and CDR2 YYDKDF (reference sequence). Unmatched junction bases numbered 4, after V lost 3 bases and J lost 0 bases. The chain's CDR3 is CATSRGTGAYQETQYF. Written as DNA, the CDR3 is TGTGCCACCAGCAGGGGGACAGGGGCCTACCAAGAGACCCAGTACTTC.

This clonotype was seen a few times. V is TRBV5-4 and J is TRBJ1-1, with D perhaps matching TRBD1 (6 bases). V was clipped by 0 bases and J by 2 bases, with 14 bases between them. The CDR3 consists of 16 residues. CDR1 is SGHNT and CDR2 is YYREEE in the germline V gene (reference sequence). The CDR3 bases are TGTGCCAGCAGCTTGGGAGGGGGAGTACCCAACACTGAAGCTTTCTTT. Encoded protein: CASSLGGGVPNTEAFF.

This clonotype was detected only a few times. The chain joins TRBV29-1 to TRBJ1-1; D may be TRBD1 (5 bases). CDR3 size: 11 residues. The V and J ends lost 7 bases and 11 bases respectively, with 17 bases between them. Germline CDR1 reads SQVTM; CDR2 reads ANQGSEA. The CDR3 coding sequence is TGCAGCGCCCGAACGGGGGAAGAGGCTTTCTTT. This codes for CSARTGEEAFF.